Shown below are 20 T cell receptor beta chains from a single sample sequenced in a study of blood T cell repertoires in COVID-19. Assay used: immunoSEQ multiplex PCR; TCRdb lists only in-frame clones, some missing. The sample holds some 190,000 clones, roughly 80% seen once. Material: PBMCs or T cells enriched from blood (not recorded which). These receptors originate from a woman in her twenties or thirties who had recovered from COVID-19.

This clone was seen once. The CDR3 protein is CASSWVGPSGRGTGELFF. CDR3 nucleotide sequence: TGCGCCAGCAGCTGGGTTGGGCCTAGCGGGAGAGGCACCGGGGAGCTGTTTTTT. The chain links TRBV5-1 to TRBJ2-2; 10 nucleotides align to TRBD2. Trimming at V came to 3 bases and at J to 4 bases, leaving 12 bases not matched to a gene. Germline lookup yields CDR1 SGHRS and CDR2 YFSETQ. The CDR3 extends over 18 amino acids.

The rearrangement links TRBV28 to TRBJ1-6, with D tentatively TRBD1 (5 bases). Trimming pared 6 bases from V and 4 bases from J, leaving 10 bases between. Germline V CDR1 and CDR2: MDHEN, SYDVKM. The CDR3 runs 14 residues. The CDR3 sequence: CASRVGGYNSPLHF. In DNA form, the CDR3 reads TGTGCCAGCAGAGTGGGGGGTTATAATTCACCCCTCCACTTT.

The chain recombines TRBV30 with TRBJ2-7, with D perhaps matching TRBD1 (5 bases). Trimming removed 3 bases from V and 1 base from J, with 16 bases in between. Looked up from germline, CDR1 is GTSNPN and CDR2 is SVGIG (reference sequence). CDR3 length equals 15 residues. Here the CDR3 DNA reads TGTGCCTGGAGAACAGGCTTGGGGCTTTCCTACGAGCAGTACTTC. Translated: CAWRTGLGLSYEQYF.

V is TRBV9 and J is TRBJ2-1; TRBD1 aligns across 8 bases. Germline loops: CDR1 SGDLS, CDR2 YYNGEE. There are 17 residues in the CDR3. J was trimmed by 0 bases and V by 0 bases; bases with no gene match: 5. CDR3 sequence (DNA): TGTGCCAGCAGCGTAGAGACAGGGGCCAGCTCCTACAATGAGCAGTTCTTC. It translates to CASSVETGASSYNEQFF.

The chain employs TRBV7-2 and TRBJ2-3; no clear D gene. CDR3 size: 15 residues. The germline V and J ends were trimmed by 3 bases and 0 bases, with 10 bases remaining between them. CDR1 is SGHTA and CDR2 is FQGNSA in the germline V gene. For the CDR3, the DNA is TGTGCCAGCAGCTTCTCAGACACCAGCACAGATACGCAGTATTTT. It specifies CASSFSDTSTDTQYF.

The CDR3, as DNA: TGTGCCAGCAGCTCGGATGGGGGCATCTATGGCTACACCTTC. Translated: CASSSDGGIYGYTF. The chain uses TRBV27 and TRBJ1-2; TRBD1 might be the D (6 bases). This CDR3 contains 14 residues. CDR1 and CDR2 (germline): MNHEY, SMNVEV (reference sequence). V was trimmed by 6 bases and J by 4 bases, leaving 15 bases between them.

The chain uses TRBV9 and TRBJ1-1; D gene uncertain. Looked up from germline, CDR1 is SGDLS and CDR2 is YYNGEE. CDR3 length: 14 residues. The V gene lost 0 bases and the J gene lost 1 base, with 7 bases spanning the gap. The CDR3 sequence is CASSVGPSNTEAFF. Here the CDR3 DNA reads TGTGCCAGCAGCGTAGGGCCGTCGAACACTGAAGCTTTCTTT. The full variable domain, its missing parts supplied by reference TRBV9 and TRBJ1-1, is DSGVTQTPKHLITATGQRVTLRCSPRSGDLSVYWYQQSLDQGLQFLIQYYNGEERAKGNILERFSAQQFPDLHSELNLSSLELGDSALYFCASSVGPSNTEAFFGQGTRLTVV.

The gene calls are TRBV6-5 and TRBJ1-1, with D tentatively TRBD1 (5 bases). Trimming took off 6 bases at V and 12 bases at J, with 17 bases between the two ends. Germline V CDR1 and CDR2: MNHEY, SVGAGI. This CDR3 region has 12 residues. The CDR3 DNA follows: TGTGCCAGCAGAGTGGCCCAGGGAAAAACTTTCTTT. Its translation is CASRVAQGKTFF.

The chain combines TRBV5-4 with TRBJ2-2, with a possible D match to TRBD2 (6 bases). Deletions cut 0 bases from V and 3 bases from J, with 9 bases between. CDR1 and CDR2 from the germline V gene are SGHNT and YYREEE (reference sequence). This CDR3 is built from 15 residues. The CDR3 here is CASSLAGGYTGELFF. The CDR3 DNA follows: TGTGCCAGCAGCTTGGCCGGGGGATACACCGGGGAGCTGTTTTTT.

This clone was detected once. The chain links TRBV2 to TRBJ2-1; possible D gene TRBD1, 6 bases. The germline CDR1 and CDR2 sequences are SNHLY and FYNNEI. CDR3 length: 19 amino acids. Deletions cut 2 bases from V and 4 bases from J, with 24 bases between. CDR3 sequence (DNA): TGTGCCAGCAGTGAACCCAGGCAGGGACAAACGCAATTATACAATGAGCAGTTCTTC. Amino acids: CASSEPRQGQTQLYNEQFF.

V gene TRBV6-5 combines with J gene TRBJ1-1; perhaps TRBD1 as D (5 bases). Per the germline V gene, CDR1 is MNHEY and CDR2 is SVGAGI. This CDR3 spans 14 amino acids. With 4 bases removed from V and 1 base from J, the gap between germline ends came to 10 bases. The CDR3 DNA sequence: TGTGCCAGCAGTTTCAGTGGGGCGAACACTGAAGCTTTCTTT. Protein product: CASSFSGANTEAFF.

Remarks on this clone: One end of the junction fails to match germline, which may point to a read error. CDR3: CASSLSGRSLGGELFF. The CDR3 coding sequence is TGTGCTAGCAGCTTATCGGGTCGCAGCTTAGGCGGGGAGCTGTTTTTT. This chain connects TRBV7-7 to TRBJ2-2; no clear D gene. The CDR3 is 16 amino acids. CDR1 and CDR2 from the germline V gene are SSHAT and FNYEAQ (reference sequence).

The chain employs TRBV7-6 and TRBJ2-2; D unresolved. Trimming took 1 base from V and 6 from J, leaving 15 bases between them. CDR1 and CDR2 (germline): SGHVS, FNYEAQ. The CDR3 has 16 residues. The CDR3 DNA is TGTGCCAGCAGCTTAGTGTTATCAGGTGGCCCCGGGGAGCTGTTTTTT. The encoded protein is CASSLVLSGGPGELFF.

The V call is TRBV9, the J call TRBJ2-1; 13 bases fit TRBD2. There are 18 residues in the CDR3. CDR1 is SGDLS and CDR2 is YYNGEE in the germline V gene. V dropped 3 bases and J dropped 7; count of bases not matched to a gene: 13. In DNA, the CDR3 is TGTGCCAGCAGCGCACTAGTGAGAGGACTAGCGGGAGTGAATGAGCAGTTCTTC. This sequence encodes CASSALVRGLAGVNEQFF.

V usage is TRBV30 and J usage is TRBJ1-1; no definite D call. The CDR3 spans 14 residues. CDR1 is GTSNPN, CDR2 SVGIG, per germline (reference sequence). V lost 0 bases, J lost 4 bases, and 12 bases lay in between. CDR3 amino acids: CAWSVRVESTEAFF. For the CDR3, the DNA is TGTGCCTGGAGTGTACGAGTAGAGAGCACTGAAGCTTTCTTT.

V gene TRBV20-1 combines with J gene TRBJ1-2; no reliable D call. The CDR3 runs to 11 residues. CDR1 is DFQATT and CDR2 is SNEGSKA in the germline V gene (reference sequence). Trimming stripped 6 bases from V and 3 bases from J, with 8 bases between. The CDR3 sequence is CSAPGDYGYTF. The CDR3 coding sequence is TGCAGTGCCCCCGGGGACTATGGCTACACCTTC.

The chain couples TRBV3-1 (or the pseudogene TRBV3-2) to TRBJ2-3; TRBD2 matches at 15 bases. V lost 3 bases and J lost 3; bases outside the gene matches: 10. There are 19 residues in the CDR3. Germline lookup yields CDR1 LGHDT and CDR2 YNNKEL (reference sequence). This CDR3 is CASSHRGLAGGHVTDTQYF. The CDR3 DNA sequence: TGTGCCAGCAGCCACCGCGGACTAGCGGGGGGGCATGTTACAGATACGCAGTATTTT.

The chain recombines TRBV3-1 (or the pseudogene TRBV3-2) with TRBJ2-1; D unclear. The germline V and J ends were trimmed by 4 bases and 3 bases, with 10 bases remaining between them. Germline CDR1 and CDR2: LGHDT and YNNKEL (reference sequence). CDR3 size: 14 residues. The CDR3 sequence is CASSPTVNYNEQFF. The DNA for the CDR3 is TGTGCCAGCAGCCCCACAGTGAACTACAATGAGCAGTTCTTC.

The chain employs TRBV19 and TRBJ2-2, with D possibly being TRBD2 (7 bases). The CDR3 is made up of 18 amino acids. Looked up from germline, CDR1 is LNHDA and CDR2 is SQIVND (reference sequence). Trimming took 1 base from V and 0 from J, leaving 15 bases between them. The CDR3 spells CASSIAGGGTTNTGELFF. In DNA form, the CDR3 reads TGTGCCAGTAGTATAGCGGGGGGCGGGACAACGAACACCGGGGAGCTGTTTTTT.

The rearrangement links TRBV6-1 to TRBJ2-7, with TRBD2 matching 14 bases. This CDR3 is 19 amino acids long. V shed 2 bases and J 6 bases; nucleotides not matched to a gene: 15. Germline V CDR1 and CDR2: MNHNS, SASEGT. CDR3 DNA sequence: TGTGCCAGCAGTGAAAGGGGCTTGACTAGCGGGGGGGCCCTTGGCGAGCAGTACGTC. As protein: CASSERGLTSGGALGEQYV.